This T cell receptor beta chain was found in a study of OX40 agonist ivuxolimab in advanced cancers. For this clone: As yet, its antigen is unknown.

Generated by immunoSEQ multiplex PCR, the TCRdb table keeps only in-frame clones and is missing some. The table records tens of thousands of clones, 85% to 90% of them present only once. Study results and caveats: No antigen was identified for the clonally expanded peripheral T cells. At doses 0.1 to 3.0 mg/kg, CD4+ and CD8+ clones expanded. The mean number of expanded clones was higher in CD8+ T cells than in CD4+.

From germline, CDR1 is SGHAT and CDR2 FQNNGV. V lost 2 bases and J lost 2, with 13 bases in between. CDR3 length: 17 amino acids. The source was CD4+ or CD8+ T cells sorted from blood, collected in a trial of the OX40 agonist ivuxolimab. The chain carries TRBV11-2 and TRBJ2-6; tentatively, D is TRBD1 (6 bases). The receptor was derived from an adult with an advanced solid tumor such as melanoma, head and neck, liver or kidney cancer. The CDR3 here is CASSLLGAGAGANVLTF. The CDR3 region has the DNA TGTGCCAGCAGCTTACTTGGGGCAGGGGCTGGGGCCAACGTCCTGACTTTC.